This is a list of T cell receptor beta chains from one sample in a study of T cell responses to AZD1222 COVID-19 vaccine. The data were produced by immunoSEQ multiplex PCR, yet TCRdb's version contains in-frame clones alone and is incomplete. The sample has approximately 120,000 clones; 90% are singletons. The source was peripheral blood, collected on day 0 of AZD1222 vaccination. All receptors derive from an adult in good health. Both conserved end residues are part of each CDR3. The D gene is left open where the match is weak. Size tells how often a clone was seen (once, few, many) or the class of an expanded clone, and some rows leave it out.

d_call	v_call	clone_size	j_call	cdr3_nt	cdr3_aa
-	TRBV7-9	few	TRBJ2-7	TGTGCCAGCAGCTTAGGTATTGGTGAGTCGGGCGAGCAGTACTTC	CASSLGIGESGEQYF
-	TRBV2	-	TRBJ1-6	TGTGCCAGCAGTCAGGCTTACACTAACTCACCCCTCCACTTT	CASSQAYTNSPLHF
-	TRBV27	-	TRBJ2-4	TGTGCCAGCACGGCGGGCCCCGGAAACATTCAGTACTTC	CASTAGPGNIQYF
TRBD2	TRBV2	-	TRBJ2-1	TGTGCCAGCAGTTCGGGACTAGCCTTCAATGAGCAGTTCTTC	CASSSGLAFNEQFF
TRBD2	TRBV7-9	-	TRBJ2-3	TGTGCCAGCAGCTTCGGGACTAGCGGGTCCGGGTCCGATACGCAGTATTTT	CASSFGTSGSGSDTQYF
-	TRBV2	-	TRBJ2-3	TGTGCCAGCAGGCCTTTCCTCGGCACAGATACGCAGTATTTT	CASRPFLGTDTQYF
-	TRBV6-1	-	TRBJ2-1	TGTGCCAGCAGTGAAATTGTAAAGTCCTACAATGAGCAGTTCTTC	CASSEIVKSYNEQFF
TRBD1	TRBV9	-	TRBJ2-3	TGTGCCCCCCCTCGAGGCTTGGGAGACAGGGTATCAGATACGCAGTATTTT	CAPPRGLGDRVSDTQYF
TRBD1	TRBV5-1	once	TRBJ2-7	TGCGCCAGCAGCCGACAGGGGATCCACGAGCAGTACTTC	CASSRQGIHEQYF
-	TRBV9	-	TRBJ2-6	TGTGCCAGCAGCGTAGGGACACTTGGGGCCAACGTCCTGACTTTC	CASSVGTLGANVLTF
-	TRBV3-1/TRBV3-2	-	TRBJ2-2	TGTGCCAGCAGCCAGTACAGGGCTGTCACCGGGGAGCTGTTTTTT	CASSQYRAVTGELFF
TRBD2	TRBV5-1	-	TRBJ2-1	TGCGCCAGCAGCTTCTCGGGGGGGAGCTCCTACAATGAGCAGTTCTTC	CASSFSGGSSYNEQFF
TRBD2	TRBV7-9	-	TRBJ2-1	TGTGCCAGCAGCCCACGCGGGAGCTCCTACAATGAGCAGTTCTTC	CASSPRGSSYNEQFF
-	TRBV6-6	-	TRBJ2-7	TGCGCCAGGGACGAGCAGTACTTC	CARDEQYF
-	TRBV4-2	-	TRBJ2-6	TGTGCCAGCAGCCAAAAGGGGGACTCTGGGGCCAACGTCCTGACTTTC	CASSQKGDSGANVLTF
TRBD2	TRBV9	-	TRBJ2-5	TGTGCCAGCAGCGTACTAGCGGGAGGTGAGACCCAGTACTTC	CASSVLAGGETQYF